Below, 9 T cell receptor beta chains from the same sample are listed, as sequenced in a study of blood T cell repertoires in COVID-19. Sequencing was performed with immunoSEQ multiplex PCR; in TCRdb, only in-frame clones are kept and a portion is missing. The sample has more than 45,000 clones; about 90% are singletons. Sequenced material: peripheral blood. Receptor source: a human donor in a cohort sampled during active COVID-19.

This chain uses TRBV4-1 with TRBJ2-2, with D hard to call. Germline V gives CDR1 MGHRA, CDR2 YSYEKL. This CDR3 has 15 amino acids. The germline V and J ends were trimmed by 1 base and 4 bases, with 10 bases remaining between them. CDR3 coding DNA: TGCGCCAGCAGCCAAGGTATTAGCCTCACCGGGGAGCTGTTTTTT. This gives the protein CASSQGISLTGELFF.

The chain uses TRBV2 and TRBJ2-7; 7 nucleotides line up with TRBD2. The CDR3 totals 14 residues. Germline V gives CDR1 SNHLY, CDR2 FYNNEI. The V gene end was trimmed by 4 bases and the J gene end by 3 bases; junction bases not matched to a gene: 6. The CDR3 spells CASSGPRGGYEQYF. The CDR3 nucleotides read TGTGCCAGCAGTGGCCCCCGCGGGGGCTACGAGCAGTACTTC. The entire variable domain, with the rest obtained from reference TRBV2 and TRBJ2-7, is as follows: EPEVTQTPSHQVTQMGQEVILRCVPISNHLYFYWYRQILGQKVEFLVSFYNNEISEKSEIFDDQFSVERPDGSNFTLKIRSTKLEDSAMYFCASSGPRGGYEQYFGPGTRLTVT.

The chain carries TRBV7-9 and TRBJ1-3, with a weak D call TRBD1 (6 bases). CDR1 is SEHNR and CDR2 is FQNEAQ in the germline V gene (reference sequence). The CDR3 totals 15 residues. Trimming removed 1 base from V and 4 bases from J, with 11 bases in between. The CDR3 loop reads CASSLGGQGGNTIYF. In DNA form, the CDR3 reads TGTGCCAGCAGCTTAGGTGGTCAGGGGGGAAACACCATATATTTT.

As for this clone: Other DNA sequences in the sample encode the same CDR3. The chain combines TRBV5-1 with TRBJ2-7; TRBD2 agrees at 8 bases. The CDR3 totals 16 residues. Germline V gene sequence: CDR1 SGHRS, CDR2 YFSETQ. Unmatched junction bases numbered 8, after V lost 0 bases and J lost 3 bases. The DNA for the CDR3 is TGCGCCAGCAGCTTGGATCCGGGGGGGGTGGGCTACGAGCAGTACTTC. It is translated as CASSLDPGGVGYEQYF.

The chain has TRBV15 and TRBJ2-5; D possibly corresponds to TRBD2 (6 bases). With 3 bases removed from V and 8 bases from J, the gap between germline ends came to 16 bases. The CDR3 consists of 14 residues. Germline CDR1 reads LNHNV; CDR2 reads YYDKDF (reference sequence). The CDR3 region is CATSRARGLGTQYF. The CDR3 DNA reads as TGTGCCACCAGCAGGGCTCGGGGACTGGGAACCCAGTACTTC.

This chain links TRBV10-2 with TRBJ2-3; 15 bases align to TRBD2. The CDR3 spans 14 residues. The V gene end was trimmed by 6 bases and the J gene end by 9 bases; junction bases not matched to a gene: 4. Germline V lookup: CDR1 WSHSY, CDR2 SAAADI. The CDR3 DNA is TGCGCCAGCAGGGGACTAGCGGGAGGAGAGACGCAGTATTTT. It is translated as CASRGLAGGETQYF.

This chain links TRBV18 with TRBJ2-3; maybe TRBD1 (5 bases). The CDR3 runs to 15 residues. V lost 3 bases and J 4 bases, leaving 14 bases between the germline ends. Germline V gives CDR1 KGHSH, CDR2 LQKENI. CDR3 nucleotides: TGTGCCAGCTCACCTGGGGCAGGGTTCGCAGATACGCAGTATTTT. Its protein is CASSPGAGFADTQYF.

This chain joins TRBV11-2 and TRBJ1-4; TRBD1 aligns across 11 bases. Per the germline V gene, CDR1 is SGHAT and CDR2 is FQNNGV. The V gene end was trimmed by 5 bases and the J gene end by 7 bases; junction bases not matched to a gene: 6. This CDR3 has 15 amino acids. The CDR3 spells CASSPGTGGREKLFF. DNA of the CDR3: TGTGCCAGCAGCCCCGGGACAGGGGGTCGTGAAAAACTGTTTTTT.

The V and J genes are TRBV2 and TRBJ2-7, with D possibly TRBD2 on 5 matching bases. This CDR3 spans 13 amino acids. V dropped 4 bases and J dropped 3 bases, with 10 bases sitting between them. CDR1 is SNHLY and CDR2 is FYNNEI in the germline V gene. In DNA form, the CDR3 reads TGTGCCAGCAGTGCCTCGGAGGACTACGAGCAGTACTTC. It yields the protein CASSASEDYEQYF.